The next 2 T cell receptor beta chains were all read from a single sample in a study of neurological immune-mediated disorders. TCRdb re-analysed the 5' RACE reads in MiXCR, keeping a single row per CDR3 protein. Of 50,000 to 65,000 distinct CDR3 sequences listed, 3.6% were seen once; the top ten hold approximately 1.5%. Sequencing was carried out using PBMCs. These receptors all stem from a man aged 25 to 45 with multiple sclerosis.

This clonotype was counted between two and nine times. V is TRBV5-6 and J is TRBJ1-1; D is unclear. The CDR3 consists of 14 residues. Per germline, CDR1 SGHDT and CDR2 YYEEEE. V gave up 5 bases and J gave up 7 bases, with 18 bases separating them. CDR3 coding DNA: TGTGCCAGCAGAGGAACAGTCCTATGGCGTGAAGCTTTCTTT. Its protein product is CASRGTVLWREAFF.

In its sample, this clonotype was seen many times. The chain employs TRBV10-3 and TRBJ2-5; the match to TRBD2 covers 13 bases. Germline values: CDR1 ENHRY, CDR2 SYGVKD. J was trimmed by 2 bases and V by 10 bases; bases with no gene match: 10. The CDR3 runs to 16 residues. DNA for the CDR3: TGTGCCACGCGACCGGGACTAGCGGGGTTACAAGAGACCCAGTACTTC. Residues: CATRPGLAGLQETQYF.